The 28 T cell receptor beta chains listed next were all sequenced from one sample in a study of blood T cell repertoires in COVID-19. Only in-frame clones appear in the TCRdb table, and some are missing; sequencing was by immunoSEQ multiplex PCR. The data contain some 380,000 clones, 90% of them singletons. The sample taken for sequencing was peripheral blood. The receptors were gathered from a man aged 18 to 30 with active or convalescent COVID-19.

The genes are TRBV7-3 and TRBJ2-3; D possibly corresponds to TRBD2 (6 bases). Germline V gives CDR1 SGHTA, CDR2 FQGTGA. V was shortened by 3 bases and J by 0 bases, with 10 bases between the two germline ends. This CDR3 has 15 amino acids. In nucleotides, the CDR3 is TGTGCCAGCAGCTTTGGGACTTCTAGCACAGATACGCAGTATTTT. This encodes CASSFGTSSTDTQYF.

V and J are TRBV6-5 and TRBJ1-1; 7 bases align to TRBD1. With 5 bases clipped from V and 0 bases from J, the junction kept 6 bases outside the gene matches. Germline assignment: CDR1 MNHEY and CDR2 SVGAGI. The CDR3 runs 15 residues. The CDR3 region is CASSQTRGVNTEAFF. DNA of the CDR3: TGTGCCAGCAGTCAAACCAGGGGGGTGAACACTGAAGCTTTCTTT.

The V gene is TRBV7-8, the J gene TRBJ2-1; D remains ambiguous. CDR3 length: 12 residues. Trimming removed 3 bases from V and 15 bases from J, with 15 bases in between. Germline V gene data show CDR1 as SGHVS and CDR2 as FQNEAQ. CDR3 nucleotide sequence: TGTGCCAGCAGCTTTTCGTCAGGATATGCGTTCTTC. Amino acids: CASSFSSGYAFF.

This chain links TRBV6-4 with TRBJ1-5, with TRBD1 as a possible D gene (6 bases). This CDR3 has 18 amino acids. Between the trimmed V and J ends, which lost 0 bases and 0 bases, there was a span of 15 bases. Germline CDR1 and CDR2: MRHNA and SNTAGT. The CDR3 loop is CASSDSGQYPYSNQPQHF. CDR3 nucleotides: TGTGCCAGCAGTGACTCCGGACAGTATCCTTATAGCAATCAGCCCCAGCATTTT.

The genes are TRBV6-4 and TRBJ1-4; maybe TRBD1 (6 bases). CDR1 is MRHNA, CDR2 SNTAGT, per germline. With 3 bases removed from V and 7 bases from J, the gap between germline ends came to 15 bases. This CDR3 is 15 amino acids long. The CDR3 is CASSEGQGLSEKLFF. The CDR3 bases are TGTGCCAGCAGTGAGGGTCAGGGGCTAAGTGAAAAACTGTTTTTT.

The rearrangement joins TRBV5-1 to TRBJ1-4; the D gene is possibly TRBD1 (5 bases). Between the trimmed V and J ends, which lost 0 bases and 4 bases, there was a span of 10 bases. CDR1 SGHRS and CDR2 YFSETQ come from the germline V gene. The CDR3 length is 15 residues. The CDR3 DNA reads as TGCGCCAGCAGCTTGGCCTCCGGGGGTAATGAAAAACTGTTTTTT. It translates to CASSLASGGNEKLFF.

V and J are TRBV7-8 and TRBJ1-1, with D unresolved. The germline CDR1 and CDR2 sequences are SGHVS and FQNEAQ. The germline V and J ends were trimmed by 5 bases and 5 bases, with 18 bases remaining between them. The CDR3 is made up of 15 amino acids. CDR3 in DNA: TGTGCCAGCAGCAACCGCGTGGAGGTGGGAACTGAAGCTTTCTTT. The encoded protein is CASSNRVEVGTEAFF.

J is TRBJ1-2 and V is TRBV28; a possible D gene is TRBD1 (5 bases). The V end was cut by 1 base, the J end by 0 bases, with 6 bases between. The germline CDR1 and CDR2 sequences are MDHEN and SYDVKM. The CDR3 is 14 residues long. The CDR3 DNA reads as TGTGCCAGCAGTTTATCGACAGCTAACTATGGCTACACCTTC. It is translated as CASSLSTANYGYTF.

The rearrangement links TRBV11-3 to TRBJ2-7, with TRBD1 matching over 8 bases. J was trimmed by 1 base and V by 1 base; bases with no gene match: 12. This CDR3 contains 18 residues. Germline lookup yields CDR1 SGHNT and CDR2 YENEEA. DNA of the CDR3: TGTGCCAGCAGCTTAGTACCGGGACAGGTAGGGAGGTCCTACGAGCAGTACTTC. This encodes CASSLVPGQVGRSYEQYF.

This clone appeared once. The V call is TRBV12-5, the J call TRBJ1-1; D perhaps matches TRBD1 (5 bases). The CDR3 is made up of 14 amino acids. V lost 4 bases, J lost 4 bases, and 13 bases lay in between. Germline lookup yields CDR1 LGHNT and CDR2 FRNRAP. This chain's CDR3 is CASGSSREGTEAFF. CDR3 sequence (DNA): TGTGCTAGTGGTTCCTCCAGGGAGGGCACTGAAGCTTTCTTT.

This chain links TRBV4-1 with TRBJ2-3; weak D call: TRBD2 (5 bases). V was trimmed by 0 bases and J by 0 bases, leaving 13 bases between them. The CDR3 covers 17 residues. Germline V gene data show CDR1 as MGHRA and CDR2 as YSYEKL. CDR3 region: CASSQEGAAISTDTQYF. CDR3 sequence (DNA): TGCGCCAGCAGCCAAGAAGGAGCGGCGATTAGCACAGATACGCAGTATTTT.

This clone has only one observation. The V call is TRBV11-2, the J call TRBJ2-3; D remains ambiguous. Germline V gene lookup returns CDR1 SGHAT and CDR2 FQNNGV. This CDR3 is built from 15 residues. Trimming removed 2 bases at V and 5 bases at J, with 14 bases between. CDR3 bases: TGTGCCAGCAGCTTAACCTACCAGGTGCGAGATACGCAGTATTTT. Translation gives CASSLTYQVRDTQYF.

This clone was counted a few times. The genes are TRBV25-1 and TRBJ1-4; the D is unclear. The CDR3 runs 14 residues. Trimming shortened V by 6 bases and J by 3 bases, and 11 bases separated the two germline ends. The germline CDR1 and CDR2 sequences are MGHDK and SYGVNS. CDR3 bases: TGTGCCAGCAGAGCGAGGGTTTCTAATGAAAAACTGTTTTTT. It codes for CASRARVSNEKLFF.

This rearrangement joins TRBV28 to TRBJ2-1, with 9 bases aligning to TRBD1. This CDR3 region has 13 residues. Looked up from germline, CDR1 is MDHEN and CDR2 is SYDVKM. J was trimmed by 8 bases and V by 8 bases; bases with no gene match: 7. As DNA, the CDR3 is TGTGCCAGCGCGGACAGGGGACCTGATGAGCAGTTCTTC. It encodes CASADRGPDEQFF.

This rearrangement joins TRBV27 to TRBJ2-3; 14 nucleotides match TRBD2. The V segment lost 7 bases and the J segment 6 bases; nucleotides outside the gene matches: 9. CDR3 length: 16 amino acids. CDR1 and CDR2 (germline): MNHEY, SMNVEV (reference sequence). The CDR3 loop reads CASKETSGGAHDTQYF. Written as DNA, the CDR3 is TGTGCCAGCAAAGAGACTAGCGGGGGGGCCCATGATACGCAGTATTTT.

The chain recombines TRBV14 with TRBJ2-3; D perhaps matches TRBD1 (6 bases). Germline V gene lookup returns CDR1 SGHDN and CDR2 FVKESK. The CDR3 length is 17 residues. The V gene lost 0 bases and the J gene lost 2 bases, with 15 bases spanning the gap. Here the CDR3 reads CASSQDLGGWDTDTQYF. DNA of the CDR3: TGTGCCAGCAGCCAAGACCTAGGGGGTTGGGACACAGATACGCAGTATTTT.

The rearrangement joins TRBV7-6 to TRBJ2-7; TRBD2 is a possible D gene (6 bases). Trimming removed 0 bases from V and 2 bases from J, with 8 bases in between. Germline lookup yields CDR1 SGHVS and CDR2 FNYEAQ. CDR3 size: 14 residues. CDR3 sequence: CASSLAGGTYEQYF. The CDR3 coding sequence is TGTGCCAGCAGCTTAGCGGGAGGAACCTACGAGCAGTACTTC. Filled out from reference TRBV7-6 and TRBJ2-7, the complete variable domain reads GAGVSQSPRYKVTKRGQDVALRCDPISGHVSLYWYRQALGQGPEFLTYFNYEAQQDKSGLPNDRFSAERPEGSISTLTIQRTEQRDSAMYRCASSLAGGTYEQYFGPGTRLTVT.

The chain links TRBV3-1 (or the pseudogene TRBV3-2) to TRBJ2-7, with D possibly being TRBD1 (6 bases). Germline V gene lookup returns CDR1 LGHDT and CDR2 YNNKEL (reference sequence). V lost 1 base and J 5 bases, leaving 15 bases between the germline ends. This CDR3 region has 15 residues. As DNA, the CDR3 is TGTGCCAGCAGCCAAGCGGGCAGGGGAATTCACGAGCAGTACTTC. Protein sequence: CASSQAGRGIHEQYF.

The chain joins TRBV12-5 to TRBJ1-5; no clear D. Germline loops: CDR1 LGHNT, CDR2 FRNRAP. This CDR3 has 12 residues. V shed 4 bases and J shed 2 bases, with 3 bases lying between them. CDR3 region: CASGSGNQPQHF. For the CDR3, the DNA is TGTGCTAGTGGTTCTGGCAATCAGCCCCAGCATTTT.

This chain connects TRBV6-5 to TRBJ1-1; TRBD1 is a possible D gene (6 bases). Germline V lookup: CDR1 MNHEY, CDR2 SVGAGI. CDR3 length: 13 amino acids. V lost 7 bases, J lost 2 bases, and 11 bases lay in between. The CDR3 spells CASNGQSNTEAFF. Written as DNA, the CDR3 is TGTGCCAGCAATGGACAGTCTAACACTGAAGCTTTCTTT.

V is TRBV7-8 and J is TRBJ1-6, with TRBD1 as a possible D gene (5 bases). Germline V gives CDR1 SGHVS, CDR2 FQNEAQ. Trimming stripped 11 bases from V and 7 bases from J, with 15 bases between. This CDR3 is 13 amino acids long. Here the CDR3 DNA reads TGTGCCGGCGGGGCCCTTTGGAATTCACCCCTCCACTTT. It specifies CAGGALWNSPLHF.

The DNA of the CDR3 is TGCGCCAGCAGCGACACCGGGACAGGGCTTGGTCAGCCCCAGCATTTT. This codes for CASSDTGTGLGQPQHF. The rearrangement uses TRBV4-3 and TRBJ1-5; 9 bases fit TRBD1. CDR1 LGHNA and CDR2 YSLEER come from the germline V gene. The junction had 11 bases not matched to a gene; V was cut back by 5 bases and J by 6 bases. The length of the CDR3 is 16 residues.

The chain uses TRBV6-5 and TRBJ1-1; 7 nucleotides align to TRBD1. J gave up 1 base and V 4 bases, and 3 bases lay outside the gene matches. Germline V CDR1 and CDR2: MNHEY, SVGAGI. The CDR3 covers 14 residues. In DNA, the CDR3 is TGTGCCAGCAGTTCTCGGACAGGGAACACTGAAGCTTTCTTT. It specifies CASSSRTGNTEAFF.

This sequence joins TRBV19 and TRBJ2-1, with 8 bases aligning to TRBD1. The length of the CDR3 is 14 residues. J lost 4 bases, V lost 7 bases, and 6 bases had no gene match. In germline, CDR1 is LNHDA, CDR2 SQIVND (reference sequence). The CDR3 nucleotides are TGTGCCAGTACGCGACAGGGGAGGTACAATGAGCAGTTCTTC. As protein: CASTRQGRYNEQFF.

The chain links TRBV15 to TRBJ2-1, with D maybe TRBD1 (6 bases). The germline CDR1 and CDR2 sequences are LNHNV and YYDKDF (reference sequence). V lost 0 bases, J lost 10 bases, and 13 bases lay in between. The length of the CDR3 is 14 residues. The CDR3 sequence: CATSRDQGPREQFF. The CDR3 DNA follows: TGTGCCACCAGCAGAGATCAGGGGCCCAGGGAGCAGTTCTTC.

The CDR3 coding sequence is TGTGCCAGCAGGCCGGGACTCACCAATGAGCAGTTCTTC. Protein product: CASRPGLTNEQFF. The chain recombines TRBV12-3 or TRBV12-4 with TRBJ2-1; D possibly corresponds to TRBD2 (6 bases). The V gene lost 6 bases and the J gene lost 6 bases, with 12 bases spanning the gap. The CDR3 extends over 13 amino acids.

With regard to this clone: This same CDR3 is encoded by further DNA sequences in the sample. This chain joins TRBV7-3 and TRBJ2-3; TRBD1 is a possible D gene (6 bases). The CDR3 runs to 15 residues. Trimming removed 0 bases from V and 1 base from J, with 8 bases in between. Germline V lookup: CDR1 SGHTA, CDR2 FQGTGA. DNA for the CDR3: TGTGCCAGCAGCTTAACTGGGGGCGGCACAGATACGCAGTATTTT. Residues: CASSLTGGGTDTQYF.

This rearrangement joins TRBV29-1 to TRBJ2-7; 7 nucleotides align to TRBD1. Germline trimming cut 7 bases from V and 0 bases from J; bases unmatched to any gene: 6. The CDR3 loop spans 13 amino acids. Germline CDR1 is SQVTM and CDR2 is ANQGSEA. The CDR3 region is CSALDRSSYEQYF. The CDR3 DNA is TGCAGCGCTCTGGACAGGAGCTCCTACGAGCAGTACTTC.